These T cell receptor beta chains were read from a single sample in a study of CD8+CD57+ T cells in acquired aplastic anemia. One entry per CDR3 protein, called by TCRdb with MiXCR from the reads. The sample contains about 160,000 distinct CDR3 sequences, 40% to 60% of which appear only once. Material for sequencing was sorted CD4+, CD8+, or CD8+CD57+ T cells (not recorded which) from PBMCs. Source of these receptors: a human donor with aplastic anemia. CDR3s leave out the opening cysteine and the closing phenylalanine or tryptophan.

TRBV12-3/TRBV12-4,ASSSDGGGTQY
TRBV30,AWTYGDEQY
TRBV7-2,ASSLGLSLYEQY
TRBV19,ASSQRQPYEQY
TRBV29-1,SARQGTEQY
TRBV5-4,ASSLDLGGANSPLH
TRBV6-2/TRBV6-3,ASSPRGTGDSPLH
TRBV7-2,ASSLGLWGNTEAF
TRBV11-2,ASSSTGHTEAF
TRBV6-1,ASSRRTGAPLNGYT
TRBV10-3,AISEPATADTQY
TRBV3-1,ASSRPDSPGTSQF
TRBV7-9,ASSAQGSPLH
TRBV5-8,ASSLLQGAEAF
TRBV5-4,ASSSDRGTEAF
TRBV7-3,ASSLTGSANSPLH
TRBV25-1,ASSVRFPGGETQY
TRBV3-1,ASSTGTDTEAF
TRBV19,ASSEIGVTGELF
TRBV25-1,ASKMGGLRQETQY
TRBV7-3,ASSFEGGSYNEQF
TRBV29-1,SLSWGGFGNQPQH
TRBV7-6,ASSFRVGELF
TRBV6-1,ASSAGTGEVNQPQH
TRBV11-2,ATRGGSSSYNEQF
TRBV7-9,ASSRGLVGYEQY
TRBV4-2,ASSQDLGLF
TRBV10-3,AISQGSGNTIY
TRBV6-5,ASSYSNGIEQY
TRBV12-3/TRBV12-4,ASSLTVGTSGDMPDEQF
TRBV2,ASSEGASSLYEQY
TRBV12-3/TRBV12-4,ASRPGPVPKNEQF
TRBV5-1,ASSLGTATNEKLF
TRBV12-5,ASGLFYNEQL
TRBV19,ASLQRGSGANVLT
TRBV7-3,ASSSRAEETQY
TRBV10-3,AISDSGNEQF
TRBV11-1,ASSTAGALGDEQF
TRBV9,ASTWGGSVQETQY
TRBV19,ASSRTTGGANEQY
TRBV24-1,ATSDKGTGWANYGYT
TRBV7-2,ASSFEGYSYNSPLH
TRBV20-1,SARDVGTGAYGYT
TRBV11-3,ASSDRGIYGYT
TRBV9,ASSVALVTEAF
TRBV10-3,AISDQTDTQY
TRBV29-1,SVVRTGKMGGNT
TRBV7-8,ASSLTGSGELF
TRBV6-2/TRBV6-3,ASSYGSISEQY
TRBV27,ASSLSLGSSGAEAF
TRBV24-1,ATSAPGQPYEQY
TRBV20-1,SAGQSSSNEKLF
TRBV20-1,SASTGRTSYNEQF
TRBV7-6,ASSLGGVGGYT
TRBV4-2,ASSPFLGTRINEQF
TRBV19,ASSIDGWTSGRTSSYEQY
TRBV3-1,ASNQDLGRVYSYEQY
TRBV20-1,SARPVGDTEAF
TRBV30,AWSLNRYNEQF